The source of this T cell receptor beta chain is a study of STAT5B mutations in CD4+ large granular lymphocyte leukemia. Study findings and constraints: TRBV06-family usage was enriched in top patient clones (8/27) versus controls (2/35).

The length of the CDR3 is 12 residues. With 5 bases removed from V and 7 bases from J, the gap between germline ends came to 11 bases. The germline V gene encodes CDR1 MGHDK and CDR2 SYGVNS. Assay: immunoSEQ multiplex PCR; the TCRdb copy retains only in-frame clones and omits some. The sample shows tens of thousands of clones, roughly 79% of them seen only once. This clone was seen a single time. Its antigen is unknown. The sequence was collected from a human donor in good health. V usage is TRBV25-1 and J usage is TRBJ1-2, with D possibly matching TRBD1 (5 bases). The sample was CD4+ T cells from blood buffy coats. The CDR3 DNA sequence: TGTGCCAGCAGTACATACAGGACTGGCTACACCTTC. Amino acid sequence: CASSTYRTGYTF.